Here is one T cell receptor (beta chain) with its context. Its antigen is currently unknown. This entry comes from a study of T cells after yellow fever vaccination. Study-level points and caveats: Clones from primary vaccination mostly reappeared after the booster (about 97% CD4, about 85% CD8). Clonotypes found in both CD4 and CD8 compartments made up a small share.

They built TCR cDNA with 5'RACE template switching, a step that put in a universal primer site and UMIs. TCRdb re-derived calls from the 5' RACE reads in MiXCR, one entry per CDR3 protein. The sample shows 550,000 to 750,000 distinct CDR3 sequences, around an eighth of them seen only once. CDR1 and CDR2 (germline): SQVTM, ANQGSEA. This CDR3 contains 20 residues. Losses at the gene ends were 3 bases for V and 1 base for J; bases not matched to a gene: 14. This sequence was found in a man aged 30 to 39 who received the YFV17D yellow fever vaccine. The source was PBMCs, collected on the day of the yellow fever booster vaccination. The chain links TRBV29-1 to TRBJ2-1; TRBD2 matches 14 bases. CDR3 sequence reads: CSVDPGGLAGEFGSYNEQFF. The CDR3 DNA reads as TGCAGCGTTGATCCCGGGGGACTAGCGGGAGAGTTTGGGTCCTACAATGAGCAGTTCTTC.